Each of the 8 T cell receptor beta chains below was sequenced from the same sample in a study of PD-L1 blockade in urothelial cancer. Data came from immunoSEQ multiplex PCR; TCRdb stores just in-frame clones and leaves some out. This repertoire shows about 74,000 clones, under 90% found once; its top ten account for approximately 4.5%. Time point denoted: pretreatment peripheral blood. The source was PBMCs, collected around atezolizumab (anti-PD-L1) treatment. Source of these receptors: a man between 65 and 85 years old with urothelial cancer.

This clone has just one count. This chain uses TRBV5-1 with TRBJ2-5; 9 nucleotides agree with TRBD1. CDR3 length: 15 residues. V lost 5 bases to trimming and J lost 5 bases; unmatched junction nucleotides: 10. Germline CDR1 is SGHRS and CDR2 is YFSETQ. CDR3 loop: CASRYTGTGMETQYF. CDR3 DNA sequence: TGCGCCAGCAGGTATACCGGGACAGGGATGGAGACCCAGTACTTC.

The chain combines TRBV12-5 with TRBJ2-7; 12 nucleotides match TRBD2. The CDR3 has 17 amino acids. The germline V gene encodes CDR1 LGHNT and CDR2 FRNRAP. Trimming took 0 bases from V and 5 from J; bases not matched to a gene: 8. The DNA for the CDR3 is TGTGCTAGTGGTTTGGTAAAGACTAGCGGGAGTGGGCACGAGCAGTACTTC. The encoded protein is CASGLVKTSGSGHEQYF.

CDR3 DNA: TGTGCCTGGAGCGGGTATAATGAAAAACTGTTTTTT. It is translated as CAWSGYNEKLFF. V and J are TRBV30 and TRBJ1-4; D unresolved. V lost 3 bases to trimming and J lost 4 bases, with 6 bases between them. Germline CDR1 reads GTSNPN; CDR2 reads SVGIG (reference sequence). The CDR3 runs to 12 residues. Together with reference TRBV30 and TRBJ1-4, the CDR3 gives the full variable domain: SQTIHQWPATLVQPVGSPLSLECTVEGTSNPNLYWYRQAAGRGLQLLFYSVGIGQISSEVPQNLSASRPQDRQFILSSKKLLLSDSGFYLCAWSGYNEKLFFGSGTQLSVL.

There are a few counts of this clone. CDR3 in amino acids: CASSRGPGTFNEQFF. As DNA, the CDR3 is TGCGCCAGCAGCCGAGGGCCCGGGACTTTCAATGAGCAGTTCTTC. The gene calls are TRBV5-1 and TRBJ2-1; TRBD2 is a possible D gene (6 bases). Trimming shortened V by 4 bases and J by 6 bases, and 17 bases separated the two germline ends. The germline CDR1 and CDR2 sequences are SGHRS and YFSETQ. The CDR3 consists of 15 residues.

The J gene is TRBJ1-2, the V gene TRBV19, with 9 bases that match TRBD1. The V gene's germline CDR1 is LNHDA and CDR2 SQIVND (reference sequence). V trimming: 5 bases; J trimming: 3 bases; junction bases outside the gene matches: 4. This CDR3 has 14 residues. In DNA, the CDR3 is TGTGCCAGTAGTTCACAGGGGGCCGACTATGGCTACACCTTC. This sequence encodes CASSSQGADYGYTF. The full variable domain, its missing parts supplied by reference TRBV19 and TRBJ1-2, is DGGITQSPKYLFRKEGQNVTLSCEQNLNHDAMYWYRQDPGQGLRLIYYSQIVNDFQKGDIAEGYSVSREKKESFPLTVTSAQKNPTAFYLCASSSQGADYGYTFGSGTRLTVV.

The V gene is TRBV19, the J gene TRBJ1-4; TRBD1 agrees at 9 bases. The germline V gene encodes CDR1 LNHDA and CDR2 SQIVND (reference sequence). V dropped 6 bases and J dropped 8; count of bases not matched to a gene: 22. This CDR3 spans 19 amino acids. The CDR3 bases are TGTGCCAGTAGACCCCCCTCGACAGGGGGAATCGTCGTGCGGGAAAAACTGTTTTTT. It yields the protein CASRPPSTGGIVVREKLFF. Drawing the rest from reference TRBV19 and TRBJ1-4, the complete variable domain is DGGITQSPKYLFRKEGQNVTLSCEQNLNHDAMYWYRQDPGQGLRLIYYSQIVNDFQKGDIAEGYSVSREKKESFPLTVTSAQKNPTAFYLCASRPPSTGGIVVREKLFFGSGTQLSVL.

This chain joins TRBV7-2 and TRBJ1-3, with TRBD1 matching over 8 bases. Germline loops: CDR1 SGHTA, CDR2 FQGNSA. Losses at the gene ends were 2 bases for V and 2 bases for J; bases not matched to a gene: 5. There are 16 residues in the CDR3. The CDR3 sequence: CASSLSGQGPGNTIYF. The CDR3 DNA follows: TGTGCCAGCAGCTTATCAGGACAGGGCCCTGGAAACACCATATATTTT.

The chain joins TRBV19 to TRBJ2-2; D is undetermined. Deletions cut 6 bases from V and 6 bases from J, with 17 bases between. The CDR3 runs to 15 residues. Germline loops: CDR1 LNHDA, CDR2 SQIVND (reference sequence). The CDR3 DNA sequence: TGTGCCAGTAGCACCCCTCGACAACCGGCCGGGGAGCTGTTTTTT. It translates to CASSTPRQPAGELFF.